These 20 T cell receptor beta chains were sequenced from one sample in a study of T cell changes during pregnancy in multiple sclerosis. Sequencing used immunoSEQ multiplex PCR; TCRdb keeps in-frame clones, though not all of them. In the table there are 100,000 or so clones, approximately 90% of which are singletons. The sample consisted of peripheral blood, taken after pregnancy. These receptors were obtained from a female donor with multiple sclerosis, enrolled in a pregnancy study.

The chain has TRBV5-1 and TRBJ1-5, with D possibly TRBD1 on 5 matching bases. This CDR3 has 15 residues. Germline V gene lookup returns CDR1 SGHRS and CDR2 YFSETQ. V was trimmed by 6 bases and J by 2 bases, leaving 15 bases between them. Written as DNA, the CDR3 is TGCGCCAGCACCTTAGGGGTTGGTGGCAATCAGCCCCAGCATTTT. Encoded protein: CASTLGVGGNQPQHF.

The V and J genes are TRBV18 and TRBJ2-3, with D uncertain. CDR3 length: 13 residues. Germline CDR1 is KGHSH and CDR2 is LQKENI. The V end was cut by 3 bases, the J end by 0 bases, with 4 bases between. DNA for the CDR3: TGTGCCAGCTCACCGTCTAGCACAGATACGCAGTATTTT. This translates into CASSPSSTDTQYF.

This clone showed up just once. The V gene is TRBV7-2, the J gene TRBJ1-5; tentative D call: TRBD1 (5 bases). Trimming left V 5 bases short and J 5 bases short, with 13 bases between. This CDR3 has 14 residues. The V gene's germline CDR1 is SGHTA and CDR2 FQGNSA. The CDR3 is CASSAGGAHQPQHF. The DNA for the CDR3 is TGTGCCAGCAGCGCCGGGGGAGCCCATCAGCCCCAGCATTTT. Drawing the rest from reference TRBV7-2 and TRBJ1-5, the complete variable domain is GAGVSQSPSNKVTEKGKDVELRCDPISGHTALYWYRQSLGQGLEFLIYFQGNSAPDKSGLPSDRFSAERTGGSVSTLTIQRTQQEDSAVYLCASSAGGAHQPQHFGDGTRLSIL.

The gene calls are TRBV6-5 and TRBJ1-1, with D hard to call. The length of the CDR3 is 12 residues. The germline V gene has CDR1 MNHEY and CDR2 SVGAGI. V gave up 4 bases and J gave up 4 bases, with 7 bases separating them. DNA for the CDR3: TGTGCCAGCAGTTCCAGCGGCACTGAAGCTTTCTTT. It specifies CASSSSGTEAFF.

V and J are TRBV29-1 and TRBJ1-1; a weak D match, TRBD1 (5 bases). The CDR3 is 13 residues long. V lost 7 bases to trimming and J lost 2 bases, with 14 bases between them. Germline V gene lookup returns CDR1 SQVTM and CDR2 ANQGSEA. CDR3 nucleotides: TGCAGCGCAGCGACCGGGACTAACACTGAAGCTTTCTTT. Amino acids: CSAATGTNTEAFF.

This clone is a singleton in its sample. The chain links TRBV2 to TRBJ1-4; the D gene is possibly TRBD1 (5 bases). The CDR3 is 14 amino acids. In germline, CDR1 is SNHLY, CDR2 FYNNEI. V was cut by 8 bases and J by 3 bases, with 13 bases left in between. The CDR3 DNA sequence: TGTGCCAGCCAGGGCGCGGGATCTAATGAAAAACTGTTTTTT. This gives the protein CASQGAGSNEKLFF.

DNA of the CDR3: TGTGCCAGCAGCCCGGGACAGAGCTCTGGGGCCAACGTCCTGACTTTC. It is translated as CASSPGQSSGANVLTF. This chain joins TRBV27 and TRBJ2-6, with 7 bases aligning to TRBD1. Per the germline V gene, CDR1 is MNHEY and CDR2 is SMNVEV (reference sequence). This CDR3 contains 16 residues. The J segment lost 0 bases and the V segment lost 6 bases, leaving 5 bases of the junction unmatched.

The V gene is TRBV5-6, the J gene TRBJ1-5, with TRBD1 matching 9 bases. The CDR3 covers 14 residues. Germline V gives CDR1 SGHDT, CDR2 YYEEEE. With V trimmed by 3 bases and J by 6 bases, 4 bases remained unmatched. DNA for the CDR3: TGTGCCAGCAGCTCGGGACAGGGTGTTCAGCCCCAGCATTTT. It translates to CASSSGQGVQPQHF.

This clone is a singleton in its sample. Here the CDR3 reads CASSPGTHEQYF. The CDR3 DNA sequence: TGTGCCAGCAGCCCAGGTACCCACGAGCAGTACTTC. V usage is TRBV5-6 and J usage is TRBJ2-7; no clear D. The CDR3 runs 12 residues. Looked up from germline, CDR1 is SGHDT and CDR2 is YYEEEE. Deletions cut 4 bases from V and 5 bases from J, with 10 bases between.

CDR3 sequence reads: CASSTDRPYEQYF. In nucleotides, the CDR3 is TGTGCCAGCAGTACTGACAGACCCTACGAGCAGTACTTC. This chain joins TRBV7-9 and TRBJ2-7; D might be TRBD1 (5 bases). The CDR3 runs 13 residues. The V gene lost 6 bases and the J gene lost 2 bases, with 11 bases spanning the gap. CDR1 is SEHNR, CDR2 FQNEAQ, per germline (reference sequence).

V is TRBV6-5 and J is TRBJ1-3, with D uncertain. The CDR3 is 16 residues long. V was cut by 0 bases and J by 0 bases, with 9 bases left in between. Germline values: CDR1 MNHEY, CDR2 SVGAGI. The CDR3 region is CASSYSRLSSGNTIYF. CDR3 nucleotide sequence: TGTGCCAGCAGTTACTCCAGGCTGAGCTCTGGAAACACCATATATTTT.

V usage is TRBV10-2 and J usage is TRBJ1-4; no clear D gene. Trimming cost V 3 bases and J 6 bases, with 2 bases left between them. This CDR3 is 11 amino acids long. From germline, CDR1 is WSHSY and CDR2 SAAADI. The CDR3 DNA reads TGCGCCAGCAGTGACTATGAAAAACTGTTTTTT. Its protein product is CASSDYEKLFF.

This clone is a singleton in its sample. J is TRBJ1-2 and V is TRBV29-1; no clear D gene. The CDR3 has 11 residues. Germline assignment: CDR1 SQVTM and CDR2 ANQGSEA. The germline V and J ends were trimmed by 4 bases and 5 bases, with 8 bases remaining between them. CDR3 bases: TGCAGCGTTGGAACATTATATGGCTACACCTTC. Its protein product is CSVGTLYGYTF.

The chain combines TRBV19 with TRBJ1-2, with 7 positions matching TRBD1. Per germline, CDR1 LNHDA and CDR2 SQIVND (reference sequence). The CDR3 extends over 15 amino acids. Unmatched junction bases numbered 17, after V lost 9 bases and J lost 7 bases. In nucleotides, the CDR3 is TGTGCCAGCGTTAAACCGGGACAGCAGAGGGGTGGCTACACCTTC. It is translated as CASVKPGQQRGGYTF.

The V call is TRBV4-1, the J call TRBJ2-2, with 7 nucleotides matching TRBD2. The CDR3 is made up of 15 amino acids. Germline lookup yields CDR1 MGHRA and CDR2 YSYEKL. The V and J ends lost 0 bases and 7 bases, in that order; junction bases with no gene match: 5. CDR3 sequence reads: CASSQDQRGDGELFF. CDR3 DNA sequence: TGCGCCAGCAGCCAAGATCAGCGGGGAGACGGGGAGCTGTTTTTT.

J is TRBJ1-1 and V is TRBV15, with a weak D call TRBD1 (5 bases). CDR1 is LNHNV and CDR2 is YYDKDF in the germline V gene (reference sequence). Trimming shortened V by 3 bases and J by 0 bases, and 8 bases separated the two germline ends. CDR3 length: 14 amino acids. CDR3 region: CATSSDSMNTEAFF. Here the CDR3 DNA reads TGTGCCACCAGCAGTGACAGCATGAACACTGAAGCTTTCTTT.

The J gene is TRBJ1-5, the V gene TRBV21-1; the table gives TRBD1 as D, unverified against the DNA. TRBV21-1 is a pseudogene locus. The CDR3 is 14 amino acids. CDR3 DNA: TGTGCCAGCAGCAAAGGGACAAGCAATCAGCCCCAGCATTTT. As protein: CASSKGTSNQPQHF.

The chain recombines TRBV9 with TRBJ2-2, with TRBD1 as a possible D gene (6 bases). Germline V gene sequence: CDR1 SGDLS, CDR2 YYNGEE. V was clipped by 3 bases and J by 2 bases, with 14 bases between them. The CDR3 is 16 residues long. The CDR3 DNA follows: TGTGCCAGCAGCGCGAGACAGGCTCCAAACACCGGGGAGCTGTTTTTT. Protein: CASSARQAPNTGELFF.

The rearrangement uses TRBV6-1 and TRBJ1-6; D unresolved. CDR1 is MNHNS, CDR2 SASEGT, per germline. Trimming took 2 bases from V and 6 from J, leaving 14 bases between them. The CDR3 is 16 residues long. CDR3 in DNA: TGTGCCAGCAGTGAATACCCAGGCTCAAGTAATTCACCCCTCCACTTT. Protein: CASSEYPGSSNSPLHF.

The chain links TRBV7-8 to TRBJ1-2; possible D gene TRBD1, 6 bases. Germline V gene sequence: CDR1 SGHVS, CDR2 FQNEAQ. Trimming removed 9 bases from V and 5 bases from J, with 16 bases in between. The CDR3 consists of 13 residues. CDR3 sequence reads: CASSTGLGYGYTF. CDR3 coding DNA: TGTGCCAGTTCTACAGGGTTAGGATATGGCTACACCTTC.